Judged by abundance, the clone carrying this T cell receptor beta chain is large. The data were obtained in a study of tumor-infiltrating lymphocytes in oesophageal squamous cell carcinoma. TCRdb recomputed calls from the PCR reads with MiXCR, one row per CDR3 protein. The sample records around 20,000 distinct CDR3 sequences, 35% to 50% being singletons. This CDR3 spans 12 amino acids. V lost 6 bases and J 7 bases, leaving 10 bases between the germline ends. CDR1 MNHNS and CDR2 SASEGT come from the germline V gene. The chain is built from TRBV6-1 and TRBJ2-1, with a possible D match to TRBD2 (5 bases). Material: esophageal tumor tissue. The TCR originated in a male donor with esophageal squamous cell carcinoma. In nucleotides, the CDR3 is TGTGCCAGCAGACTAGACACTAATGAGCAGTTCTTC. This sequence encodes CASRLDTNEQFF.